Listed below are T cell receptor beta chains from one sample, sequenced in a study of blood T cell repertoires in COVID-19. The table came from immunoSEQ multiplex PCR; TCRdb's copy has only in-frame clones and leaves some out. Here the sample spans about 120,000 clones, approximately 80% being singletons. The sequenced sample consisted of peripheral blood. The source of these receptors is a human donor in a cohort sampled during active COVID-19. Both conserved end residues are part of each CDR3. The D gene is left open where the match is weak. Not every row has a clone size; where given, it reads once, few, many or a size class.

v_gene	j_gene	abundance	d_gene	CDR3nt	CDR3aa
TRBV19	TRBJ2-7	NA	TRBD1	TGTGCCAGTAGTTTGCGACAGGGGAGCTCCTACGAGCAGTACTTC	CASSLRQGSSYEQYF
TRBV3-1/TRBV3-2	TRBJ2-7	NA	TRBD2	TGTGCCAGCAGCCAAGCTCTAGCGGGGGACTACGAGCAGTACTTC	CASSQALAGDYEQYF
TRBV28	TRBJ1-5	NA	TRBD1	TGTGCCAGCAGTTTATGGGACAGGGGGAGCAATCAGCCCCAGCATTTT	CASSLWDRGSNQPQHF
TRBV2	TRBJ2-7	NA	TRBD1	TGTGCCAGGGGGGGACAGGGGACCGAGCAGTACTTC	CARGGQGTEQYF
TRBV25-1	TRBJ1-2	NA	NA	TGTGCCAGCAGTGAATATTTTGGGCCGTTAAACTATGGCTACACCTTC	CASSEYFGPLNYGYTF
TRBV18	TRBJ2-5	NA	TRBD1	TGTGCCAGCTCATTAACAGGGGGCCAAGAGACCCAGTACTTC	CASSLTGGQETQYF
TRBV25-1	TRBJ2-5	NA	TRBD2	TGTGCCAGCGACCTAGCGGGGGCCGACGGGACCCAGTACTTC	CASDLAGADGTQYF
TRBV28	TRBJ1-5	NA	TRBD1	TGTGCCAGCACCCCAACGGGACAGGGCGGTAGCAATCAGCCCCAGCATTTT	CASTPTGQGGSNQPQHF
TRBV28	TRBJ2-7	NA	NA	TGTGCCAGCAGTCCCAGGGGCTCGCGCGAGCAGTACTTC	CASSPRGSREQYF
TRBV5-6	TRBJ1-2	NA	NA	TGTGCCAGCAGGTTGAGCGGAGCTAACTATGGCTACACCTTC	CASRLSGANYGYTF
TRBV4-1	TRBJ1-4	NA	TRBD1	TGCGCCAGCAGCCAGTTGGGACAGCCAGCAACTAATGAAAAACTGTTTTTT	CASSQLGQPATNEKLFF
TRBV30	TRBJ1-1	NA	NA	TGTGCCTGGAGTGTGGAGGTGCACACTGAAGCTTTCTTT	CAWSVEVHTEAFF
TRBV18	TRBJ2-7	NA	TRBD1	TGTGCCAGCTCACGGGACAGGGTGCGCGAGCAGTACTTC	CASSRDRVREQYF
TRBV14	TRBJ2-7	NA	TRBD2	TGTGCCAGCAGCCAAGGACGCGGGAGGGCCAACGAGCAGTACTTC	CASSQGRGRANEQYF
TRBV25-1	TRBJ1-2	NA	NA	TGTGCCAGCAGTGAAAGCGGGGGCTATGGCTACACCTTC	CASSESGGYGYTF
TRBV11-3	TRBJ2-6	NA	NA	TGTGCCAGCAGCTTAGGAGTTAGCGCGGCCCCCAACGTCCTGACTTTC	CASSLGVSAAPNVLTF
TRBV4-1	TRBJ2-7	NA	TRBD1	TGCGCCAGCAGCCAAAGCCACAGGGGAGTGAAGGAGCAGTACTTC	CASSQSHRGVKEQYF
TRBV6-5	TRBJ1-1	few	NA	TGTGCCAGCAATATTGAATACAGGGCCAGCACTGAAGCTTTCTTT	CASNIEYRASTEAFF
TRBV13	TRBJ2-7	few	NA	TGTGCCAGCAGCAAGGGGTTTGGGAGGTTATCCTACGAGCAGTACTTC	CASSKGFGRLSYEQYF
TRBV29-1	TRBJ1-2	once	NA	TGCAGCGTTGAAGATTTCGAGGGAATTTCTGGCTACACCTTC	CSVEDFEGISGYTF
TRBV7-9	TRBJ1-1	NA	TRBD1	TGTGCCAGCAGCTCAGACAGGGCCGTTGGTGAAGCTTTCTTT	CASSSDRAVGEAFF
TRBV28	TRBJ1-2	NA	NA	TGTGCCAGCAGCAACAGGTTCTATGGCTACACCTTC	CASSNRFYGYTF
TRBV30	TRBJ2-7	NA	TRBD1	TGTGCCTGGAGACCCGGGACAGGGGCCTTTGAGCAGTACTTC	CAWRPGTGAFEQYF
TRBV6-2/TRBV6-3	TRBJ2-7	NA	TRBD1	TGTGCCAGCAGTTACGAGCGGACAGGGTACAGTTTCGAGCAGTACTTC	CASSYERTGYSFEQYF
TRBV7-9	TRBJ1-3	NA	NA	TGTGCCTCGGTATTTGGGGGCTCCTCTGGAAACACCATATATTTT	CASVFGGSSGNTIYF
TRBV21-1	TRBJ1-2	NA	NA	TGTGCCAGCAGCAAAGAGGGGCAAGACAGGGTTAGAACCCGGCGACGGAGTGGCTACACCTTC	CASSKEGQDRVRTRRRSGYTF
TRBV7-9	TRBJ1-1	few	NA	TGTGCCAGCAGCTTAATGGGGGGCACTGAAGCTTTCTTT	CASSLMGGTEAFF
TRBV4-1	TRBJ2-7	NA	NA	TGCGCCAGCAGCTCAGGGTTTTCCAGCTCCTACGAGCAGTACTTC	CASSSGFSSSYEQYF
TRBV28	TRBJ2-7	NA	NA	TGTGCCAGCAGCCTACGGGGGTCCTGGCAGTACTTC	CASSLRGSWQYF
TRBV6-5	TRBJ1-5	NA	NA	TGTGCCAGCAGTCCGACATCTCGGGGGCCCCAGCATTTT	CASSPTSRGPQHF
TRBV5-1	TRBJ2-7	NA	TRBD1	TGCGCCAGCAGCTACGGGACAGGAGGCTACGAGCAGTACTTC	CASSYGTGGYEQYF
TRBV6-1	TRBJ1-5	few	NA	TGTGCCAGCAGTGAACTATCCGGAGTCAATCAGCCCCAGCATTTT	CASSELSGVNQPQHF
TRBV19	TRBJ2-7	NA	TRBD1	TGTGCCAGTAGTATCCGAGGGGGACAGGGGAGTTTGGAGCAGTACTTC	CASSIRGGQGSLEQYF
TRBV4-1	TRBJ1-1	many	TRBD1	TGCGCCAGCAGCCCCCACAGGGGGCTTGGCACTGAAGCTTTCTTT	CASSPHRGLGTEAFF
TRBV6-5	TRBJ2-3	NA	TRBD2	TGTGCCAGCAGTTTTATAGCGGGGGGCACAGATACGCAGTATTTT	CASSFIAGGTDTQYF
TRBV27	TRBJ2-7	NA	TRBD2	TGTGCCAGCAGTTTGGACGGACTAGCGGGCTCCTACGAGCAGTACTTC	CASSLDGLAGSYEQYF
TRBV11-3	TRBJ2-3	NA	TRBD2	TGTGCCAGCAGCTCCGGGACTAGCGGGAGGGCCACAGATACGCAGTATTTT	CASSSGTSGRATDTQYF
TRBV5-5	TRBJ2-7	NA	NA	TGTGCCAGCAGCTTGGATGGAGTCGGCGAGCAGTACTTC	CASSLDGVGEQYF
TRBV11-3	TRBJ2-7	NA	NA	TGTGCCAGCAGCCCCGCGACAGGACTCTCCTACGAGCAGTACTTC	CASSPATGLSYEQYF
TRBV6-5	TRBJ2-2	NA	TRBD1	TGTGCCAGCAGTAAGAGGACAGGGAACACCGGGGAGCTGTTTTTT	CASSKRTGNTGELFF
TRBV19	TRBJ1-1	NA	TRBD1	TGTGCCAGCAGGGACAGAGTCATGAACACTGAAGCTTTCTTT	CASRDRVMNTEAFF
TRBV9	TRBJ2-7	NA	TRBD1	TGTGCCATCCCCAATCCGGGACAGCGTTTTACCTACGAGCAGTACTTC	CAIPNPGQRFTYEQYF
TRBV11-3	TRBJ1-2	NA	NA	TGTGCCAGCAGCTTAGGGGTGCGGAGCTATGGCTACACCTTC	CASSLGVRSYGYTF
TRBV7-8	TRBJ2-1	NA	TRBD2	TGTGCCAGCAGCGTCGCGGGAGCCTACAATGAGCAGTTCTTC	CASSVAGAYNEQFF
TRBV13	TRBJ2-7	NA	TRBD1	TGTGCCAGCAGCGTCCCGGGACAGGGATACGAGCAGTACTTC	CASSVPGQGYEQYF
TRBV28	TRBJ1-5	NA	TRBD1	TGTGCCAGCAGTGAAGGGGGCTTGAGCAATCAGCCCCAGCATTTT	CASSEGGLSNQPQHF
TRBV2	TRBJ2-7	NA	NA	TGTGCCAGCAGGATGATACTATTTGATTACGAGCAGTACTTC	CASRMILFDYEQYF
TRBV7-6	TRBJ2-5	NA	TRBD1	TGTGCCAGACTGACAGGGAGACAAGAGACCCAGTACTTC	CARLTGRQETQYF
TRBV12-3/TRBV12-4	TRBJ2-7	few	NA	TGTGCCAGCAGCCCACACTACGAGCAGTACTTC	CASSPHYEQYF
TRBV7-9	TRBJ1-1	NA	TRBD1	TGTGCCAGCAAAAGACAGGGGGGGCTCTCTGAAGCTTTCTTT	CASKRQGGLSEAFF
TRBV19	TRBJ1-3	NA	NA	TGTGCCAGTAGTATGGTTAGCTCTGGAAACACCATATATTTT	CASSMVSSGNTIYF
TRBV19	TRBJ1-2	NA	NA	TGTGCCAGTACCCGTTACAGGGCTGGCGCGTATGGCTACACCTTC	CASTRYRAGAYGYTF
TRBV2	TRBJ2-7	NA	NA	TGTGCCAGCATTACATATTACGAGCAGTACTTC	CASITYYEQYF
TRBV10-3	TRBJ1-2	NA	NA	TGTGCCATCAGTCGGATCATAGGGGGCTATGGCTACACCTTC	CAISRIIGGYGYTF
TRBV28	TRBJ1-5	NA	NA	TGTGCCAGCAGCCAAGGACTGTTTAGCAATCAGCCCCAGCATTTT	CASSQGLFSNQPQHF
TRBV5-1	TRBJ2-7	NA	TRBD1	TGCGCCAGCAGCTTGGGGGGACAGTACTCCTACGAGCAGTACTTC	CASSLGGQYSYEQYF
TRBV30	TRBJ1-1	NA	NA	TGTGCCTGGTTATCAGGGGTGTCTGAAGCTTTCTTT	CAWLSGVSEAFF
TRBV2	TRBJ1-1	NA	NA	TGTGCCAGCAGCCCCTTAGCGCTCGGCACTGAAGCTTTCTTT	CASSPLALGTEAFF
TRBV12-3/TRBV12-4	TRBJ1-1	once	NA	TGTGCCAGCAGTACCGGGTTTACTGAAGCTTTCTTT	CASSTGFTEAFF
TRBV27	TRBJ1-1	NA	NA	TGTGCCAGCAGTTTTGACAGTAACACTGAAGCTTTCTTT	CASSFDSNTEAFF